The 5 T cell receptor beta chains reported below all come from one sample, sequenced in a study of T cells after yellow fever vaccination. TCRdb reanalysed the 5' RACE reads using MiXCR and keeps one entry per CDR3 protein. Of approximately 300,000 distinct CDR3 sequences in the sample, around 10% were seen once. Sequences were derived from CD4+ T cells sorted from PBMCs, sampled 45 days after the yellow fever booster vaccination. The receptors stem from a man aged 18 to 29 who received the YFV17D yellow fever vaccine.

The chain recombines TRBV5-1 with TRBJ2-3; 9 nucleotides align to TRBD1. There are 16 residues in the CDR3. Germline loops: CDR1 SGHRS, CDR2 YFSETQ. Trimming took 4 bases from V and 1 from J; bases not matched to a gene: 7. CDR3 protein: CASSGGTGSGTDTQYF. CDR3 DNA: TGCGCCAGCAGCGGGGGGACAGGGTCGGGCACAGATACGCAGTATTTT.

This clonotype was detected ten times or more. This chain links TRBV12-3 or TRBV12-4 with TRBJ2-1; TRBD2 matches 9 bases. CDR3 length: 17 amino acids. V lost 2 bases to trimming and J lost 2 bases; unmatched junction nucleotides: 7. The CDR3 loop reads CASSLMAGGPAYNEQFF. In DNA form, the CDR3 reads TGTGCCAGCAGTTTAATGGCGGGGGGGCCCGCCTACAATGAGCAGTTCTTC.

The chain has TRBV5-4 and TRBJ1-6; 11 positions match TRBD1. CDR1 is SGHNT and CDR2 is YYREEE in the germline V gene (reference sequence). This CDR3 has 14 amino acids. Germline trimming cut 4 bases from V and 13 bases from J; bases unmatched to any gene: 7. CDR3 DNA: TGTGCCAGCAGCCTAGGACAGGGGGCCGTCCCCCTCCACTTT. Amino acid sequence: CASSLGQGAVPLHF.

The table lists this clonotype with a few counts. CDR3 nucleotide sequence: TGTGCCAGCAGGTCCAGCGGGGGGGTTGGTAATGAGCAGTTCTTC. The encoded protein is CASRSSGGVGNEQFF. The chain carries TRBV12-3 or TRBV12-4 and TRBJ2-1; TRBD2 matches 10 bases. The CDR3 is 15 amino acids. Unmatched junction bases numbered 9, after V lost 6 bases and J lost 7 bases.

The chain carries TRBV2 and TRBJ2-2; maybe TRBD2 (5 bases). V was shortened by 4 bases and J by 5 bases, with 14 bases between the two germline ends. The CDR3 consists of 15 residues. The germline gives CDR1 SNHLY, CDR2 FYNNEI. This CDR3 is CASSGFSPGTGELFF. The CDR3 region has the DNA TGTGCCAGCAGTGGATTCAGCCCGGGGACCGGGGAGCTGTTTTTT.